This T cell receptor (beta chain) was observed in a study of blood T cells in healthy people across ages. Study details: Roughly one uniquely barcoded beta molecule per two T cells was captured.

As regards this clonotype: Its specificity is not known.

CDR3 length: 12 residues. V lost 4 bases to trimming and J lost 5 bases, with 8 bases between them. Germline assignment: CDR1 MNHEY and CDR2 SMNVEV (reference sequence). No fewer than 5.5 micrograms of total RNA were isolated from every sample. It was with a sample-barcoded 5' primer and a J-beta primer mix that a second PCR of roughly 7 to 12 cycles was run. The template-switch adaptor, which had 12 random nucleotides, put a tag on each cDNA molecule. MiXCR, applied by TCRdb to the 5' RACE reads, yields one record per CDR3 protein. The sample lists roughly 1,500,000 distinct CDR3 sequences, almost 35% occurring once. The study, taken as a whole, reports: Per million T cells, the diversity of TCR beta decreased roughly linearly as age advanced.

The clonotype was recovered from a woman aged 25 to 39 in good health. This chain joins TRBV27 and TRBJ1-1; the D is unclear. Sequencing input: blood. The CDR3 sequence is CASSSRRTEAFF. The CDR3, as DNA: TGTGCCAGCAGTTCCCGGAGGACTGAAGCTTTCTTT.